The entry that follows covers one T cell receptor (beta chain) sequence. The antigen remains unidentified. This CDR3 region has 15 residues. CDR1 and CDR2 (germline): LNHDA, SQIVND (reference sequence). V gave up 4 bases and J gave up 7 bases; unmatched junction bases: 9. This specimen comes from a study of CD8+ T cells in alopecia areata. Study observations and caveats: Having one nonresponder leaves uncertain how baseline CD8+ expansion relates to response.

cDNA reverse transcribed from extracted RNA served as the sequencing template. Some clones are missing from TCRdb's copy, which holds only in-frame ones; the method was immunoSEQ multiplex PCR. The data contain more than 100,000 clones, about 50% of them singletons. Treatment here: oral pan-JAK inhibitor, 5-10 mg twice daily. The sequence was collected from a human donor with alopecia areata. This specimen consisted of CD4+ T cells sorted from blood, obtained at week 4, from a patient treated with tofacitinib. This rearrangement joins TRBV19 to TRBJ2-1; 8 bases are shared with TRBD1. The CDR3 nucleotides read TGTGCCAGTAGTACCATTGACAGGGGCGGGAATGAGCAGTTCTTC. Its translation: CASSTIDRGGNEQFF. The variable domain in full, completed from reference TRBV19 and TRBJ2-1, reads DGGITQSPKYLFRKEGQNVTLSCEQNLNHDAMYWYRQDPGQGLRLIYYSQIVNDFQKGDIAEGYSVSREKKESFPLTVTSAQKNPTAFYLCASSTIDRGGNEQFFGPGTRLTVL.